These T cell receptor beta chains were read from a single sample in a study of T cell changes during pregnancy in multiple sclerosis. Clones were read by immunoSEQ multiplex PCR, and TCRdb kept only the in-frame ones, dropping some. The sample lists 60,000 to 90,000 clones; 93% were seen once. The starting material was peripheral blood, obtained after pregnancy. Receptors were obtained from a female donor in good health, enrolled as a control in a pregnancy study. Both conserved end residues are part of each CDR3. The order of the fields is D gene, J gene, V gene, clone size, CDR3 DNA, CDR3 protein. A D gene is named only where the DNA matches it firmly. Clone size is not always given. Where it is, it says once, few, many or a class for expanded clones.

>-|TRBJ1-1|TRBV6-5|many
TGTGCCAGCAGTTACGAGCTCAACACTGAAGCTTTCTTT
CASSYELNTEAFF
>TRBD2|TRBJ2-1|TRBV7-6|-
TGTGCCAGCAGCTTAGAGGCTAGCGGGAGCTACAATGAGCAGTTCTTC
CASSLEASGSYNEQFF
>-|TRBJ2-1|TRBV18|-
TGTGCCAGCTCGGCCCGTGACGGGGGCTCCTACAATGAGCAGTTCTTC
CASSARDGGSYNEQFF
>TRBD2|TRBJ2-1|TRBV5-6|once
TGTGCCAGCAGCAGGACTAGCGGGTACTCCTACAATGAGCAGTTCTTC
CASSRTSGYSYNEQFF
>TRBD1|TRBJ2-7|TRBV6-5|-
TGTGCCAGCAGCCCGACAGGGGCCGTCTCCTACGAGCAGTACTTC
CASSPTGAVSYEQYF
>TRBD2|TRBJ2-3|TRBV6-9|-
TGTGCCAGCAGTTTTCCAGCGGGGGGACCCACAGATACGCAGTATTTT
CASSFPAGGPTDTQYF
>-|TRBJ2-3|TRBV11-3|-
TGTGCCAGCAGCTCCACCAGGCCAGCAGATACGCAGTATTTT
CASSSTRPADTQYF
>TRBD2|TRBJ2-7|TRBV7-7|-
TGTGCTAGCAGCCCAGGACTAGCGGGAGCCTACGAGCAGTACTTC
CASSPGLAGAYEQYF
>-|TRBJ2-7|TRBV6-1|-
TGTGCCAGCAGTGAAGCTGTAGTTATGACAAGGCGATCCTACGAGCAGTACTTC
CASSEAVVMTRRSYEQYF
>-|TRBJ2-1|TRBV2|-
TGTGCCAGCAGTGAAAGGAGTTACGTGCAGTTCTTC
CASSERSYVQFF
>-|TRBJ2-5|TRBV7-9|few
TGTGCCAGCAGCCCCAGCCGGACAGCTATACAAGAGACCCAGTACTTC
CASSPSRTAIQETQYF
>TRBD2|TRBJ2-3|TRBV7-9|-
TGTGCCAGCAGTTTGACCGGGACTAGGAAGGATACGCAGTATTTT
CASSLTGTRKDTQYF
>-|TRBJ1-1|TRBV9|few
TGTGCCAGCAGCCCAAATACAAACACTGAAGCTTTCTTT
CASSPNTNTEAFF
>TRBD2|TRBJ2-1|TRBV10-3|-
TGTGCCATCAAGGGCGCAGGTGGACTAGCGGGAGCGTATGAGCAGTTCTTC
CAIKGAGGLAGAYEQFF
>TRBD2|TRBJ2-1|TRBV10-3|-
TGTGCCATCGCCGAAGGGCTAGCGGGAAACTACAATGAGCAGTTCTTC
CAIAEGLAGNYNEQFF
>-|TRBJ1-1|TRBV14|-
TGTGCCAGCAGCCAAGTGTCGAGGGGGAGGGATCGAGTCACTGAAGCTTTCTTT
CASSQVSRGRDRVTEAFF
>-|TRBJ2-1|TRBV11-2|once
TGTGCCAGCAGCGAAATAATAGCGAAGAATGAGCAGTTCTTC
CASSEIIAKNEQFF
>TRBD2|TRBJ2-1|TRBV27|-
TGTGCCAGCAGTTTACGGTTAGCGGGAGGGAATGAGCAGTTCTTC
CASSLRLAGGNEQFF
>TRBD2|TRBJ2-3|TRBV7-2|-
TGTGCCAGCAGCTTAAAAGGGTACCTAGCGGGAAACACAGATACGCAGTATTTT
CASSLKGYLAGNTDTQYF
>-|TRBJ1-4|TRBV21-1|-
TGTGCCAGCCCAGGGGTTGGGGAAAAACTGTTTTTT
CASPGVGEKLFF
>-|TRBJ1-2|TRBV7-9|-
TGTGCCAGCAGCCCTTCGGGATCTAACTATGGCTACACCTTC
CASSPSGSNYGYTF
>-|TRBJ2-7|TRBV5-1|-
TGCGCCAGCAGCGGGGGACTCTCCTACGAGCAGTACTTC
CASSGGLSYEQYF
>TRBD1|TRBJ2-7|TRBV14|few
TGTGCCAGCAGCCCCTATCGGACAGGGGGCGAGCAGTACTTC
CASSPYRTGGEQYF
>-|TRBJ1-2|TRBV10-2|-
TGCGCCAGCAGTGTTAACAGGCCTAACTATGGCTACACCTTC
CASSVNRPNYGYTF
>-|TRBJ1-1|TRBV2|medium-sized
TGTGCCAGCAGGGGGCAGATGAACACTGAAGCTTTCTTT
CASRGQMNTEAFF
>-|TRBJ2-5|TRBV30|once
TGTGCCTGGAGTGTACAGGGGGGGCCGACCCAGTACTTC
CAWSVQGGPTQYF
>TRBD2|TRBJ2-2|TRBV6-4|-
TGTGCCAGCAGCCCTCGGGAGGGTACCGGGGAGCTGTTTTTT
CASSPREGTGELFF
>-|TRBJ1-5|TRBV5-5|-
TGTGCCAGCAGCTTGGGCTTCGGGGGGTCGGGCAATCAGCCCCAGCATTTT
CASSLGFGGSGNQPQHF
>-|TRBJ2-2|TRBV18|-
TGTGCCAGCTCAAGGGGTACCACCGGGGAGCTGTTTTTT
CASSRGTTGELFF
>-|TRBJ2-1|TRBV6-1|-
TGTGCCAGCACTATCGACAGGATGGGTGGCAATGAGCAGTTCTTC
CASTIDRMGGNEQFF
>TRBD2|TRBJ2-3|TRBV11-2|-
TGTGCCAGCAGCTTGGGACTAGCGGGTGACGGTACAGATACGCAGTATTTT
CASSLGLAGDGTDTQYF
>-|TRBJ1-1|TRBV9|-
TGTGCCAGCAGCGTAGGGACAGAATATAAGAACACTGAAGCTTTCTTT
CASSVGTEYKNTEAFF
>-|TRBJ2-7|TRBV30|-
TGTGCCTGGGGACTTAGTGACGAGCAGTACTTC
CAWGLSDEQYF
>TRBD1|TRBJ2-7|TRBV6-6|once
TGTGCCAGCAGCCCCGGGACAGGGGCAGACGAGCAGTACTTC
CASSPGTGADEQYF
>-|TRBJ1-2|TRBV5-1|-
TGCGCCAGCAGCTCGGTAGCGGCGGGGGCCAATGGCTACACCTTC
CASSSVAAGANGYTF
>-|TRBJ2-1|TRBV5-1|-
TGCGCCAGCAGCTTGGATGGGGGGAATGAGCAGTTCTTC
CASSLDGGNEQFF
>-|TRBJ2-2|TRBV6-5|-
TGTGCCAGCAGTTCCGACGACACCACCGGGGAGCTGTTTTTT
CASSSDDTTGELFF
>TRBD1|TRBJ2-7|TRBV7-2|once
TGTGCCAGCAGCTGGAGAGTTAGGGGGCCCTACGAGCAGTACTTC
CASSWRVRGPYEQYF
>TRBD2|TRBJ2-1|TRBV11-2|-
TGTGCCAGCAGCTTAGGTAGCGGGAATGAGCAGTTCTTC
CASSLGSGNEQFF
>TRBD2|TRBJ2-7|TRBV5-8|-
TGTGCCAGCAGCTCACGGACTAGCGGAACCTACGAGCAGTACTTC
CASSSRTSGTYEQYF
>-|TRBJ2-2|TRBV18|-
TGTGCCAGCTCTCCAGGGGCTAACGCCGGGGAGCTGTTTTTT
CASSPGANAGELFF
>-|TRBJ1-1|TRBV18|-
TGTGCCAGCTCACCACGGGAGGGCCGGAACACTGAAGCTTTCTTT
CASSPREGRNTEAFF
>-|TRBJ2-6|TRBV7-8|-
TGTGCCAGCAGCGTATCAGGACACGGTGGTTCTGGGGCCAACGTCCTGACTTTC
CASSVSGHGGSGANVLTF
>TRBD2|TRBJ2-7|TRBV5-4|once
TGTGCCAGCAGCCCCGGGACTAGCGGCTACGAGCAGTACTTC
CASSPGTSGYEQYF
>-|TRBJ1-2|TRBV28|-
TGTGCCAGCAGCCCTGGGAGTAACTATGGCTACACCTTC
CASSPGSNYGYTF
>-|TRBJ2-7|TRBV7-9|-
TGTGCCAGCAGCACATCCCCGCCAGGTTCTTACGAGCAGTACTTC
CASSTSPPGSYEQYF
>-|TRBJ2-7|TRBV6-6|-
TGTGCCAGCAGTTACTCGATACTAGCAAATCTCGAGCAGTACTTC
CASSYSILANLEQYF
>TRBD2|TRBJ2-7|TRBV7-2|-
TGTGCCAGCAGCTTAGGAGTGACTAGCGGTTACGAGCAGTACTTC
CASSLGVTSGYEQYF
>-|TRBJ2-6|TRBV11-2|-
TGTGCCAGCGCGGGACAGCCTTTTACTGGGGCCAACGTCCTGACTTTC
CASAGQPFTGANVLTF
>-|TRBJ2-7|TRBV28|-
TGTGCCAGCAGTGCCACAGGGTGGAGTATGTACGAGCAGTACTTC
CASSATGWSMYEQYF
>-|TRBJ2-7|TRBV6-6|once
TGTGCCAGCAGTTACTCCCCGTACGAGCAGTACTTC
CASSYSPYEQYF
>TRBD2|TRBJ2-1|TRBV9|-
TGTGCCAGCAGTCGGCGGGAGAATAGGTACAATGAGCAGTTCTTC
CASSRRENRYNEQFF
>TRBD1|TRBJ2-7|TRBV6-5|-
TGTGCCAGCAGGCCGGGACAGGGGTACGAGCAGTACTTC
CASRPGQGYEQYF
>TRBD1|TRBJ1-5|TRBV28|-
TGTGCCAGCAGTCGAACAGGGGGCAGGGATCAGCCCCAGCATTTT
CASSRTGGRDQPQHF
>-|TRBJ2-5|TRBV6-5|-
TGTGCCAGCAGTTACTCGACAGCGCAAGAGACCCAGTACTTC
CASSYSTAQETQYF
>-|TRBJ1-5|TRBV11-3|-
TGTGCCAGCAGCTTAGGGGGGGAGCAGCCCCAGCATTTT
CASSLGGEQPQHF
>TRBD1|TRBJ2-1|TRBV4-1|-
TGCGCCAGCAGCGTGACAGGGGGGGTCTCCTACAATGAGCAGTTCTTC
CASSVTGGVSYNEQFF